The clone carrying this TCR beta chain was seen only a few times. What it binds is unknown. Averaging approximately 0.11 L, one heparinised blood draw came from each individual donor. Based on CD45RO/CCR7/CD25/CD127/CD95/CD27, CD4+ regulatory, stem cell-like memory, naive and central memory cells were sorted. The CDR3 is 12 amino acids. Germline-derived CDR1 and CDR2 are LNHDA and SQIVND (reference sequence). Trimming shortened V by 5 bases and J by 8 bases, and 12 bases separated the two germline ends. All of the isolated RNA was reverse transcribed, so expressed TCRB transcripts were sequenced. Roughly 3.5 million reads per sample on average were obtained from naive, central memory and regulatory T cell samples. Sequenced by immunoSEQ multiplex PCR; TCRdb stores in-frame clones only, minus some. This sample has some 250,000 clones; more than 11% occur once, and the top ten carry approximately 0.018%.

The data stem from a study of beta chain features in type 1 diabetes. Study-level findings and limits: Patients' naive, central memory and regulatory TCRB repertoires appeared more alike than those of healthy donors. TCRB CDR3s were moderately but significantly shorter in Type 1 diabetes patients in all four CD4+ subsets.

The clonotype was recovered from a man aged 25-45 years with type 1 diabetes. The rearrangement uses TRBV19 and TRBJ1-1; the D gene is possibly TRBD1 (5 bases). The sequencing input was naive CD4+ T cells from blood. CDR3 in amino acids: CASSASRTEAFF. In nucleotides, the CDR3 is TGTGCCAGTAGTGCTTCCCGGACAGAAGCTTTCTTT. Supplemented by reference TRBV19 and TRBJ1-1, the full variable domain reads DGGITQSPKYLFRKEGQNVTLSCEQNLNHDAMYWYRQDPGQGLRLIYYSQIVNDFQKGDIAEGYSVSREKKESFPLTVTSAQKNPTAFYLCASSASRTEAFFGQGTRLTVV.